Listed below are T cell receptor beta chains from one sample, sequenced in a study of graft-versus-host responses after intestinal transplantation. Method: immunoSEQ multiplex PCR; TCRdb's copy keeps in-frame clones and lacks some. Here the sample spans approximately 54,000 clones, under 95% being singletons. The sample in question was PBMCs, obtained roughly 660 days after intestinal transplant. The receptors stem from a human patient who received an intestinal transplant, so some T cells may come from the graft donor. The CDR3 runs from the conserved cysteine through the conserved F or W. The D gene is left open where the match is weak.

v_call	j_call	d_call	cdr3_aa	cdr3_nt
TRBV27	TRBJ2-7	TRBD1	CASRPGTAPYEQYF	TGTGCCAGCAGGCCGGGGACAGCGCCCTACGAGCAGTACTTC
TRBV5-4	TRBJ2-3	TRBD2	CASSSGLAGGRNTDTQYF	TGTGCCAGCAGCTCAGGACTAGCGGGGGGGAGAAACACAGATACGCAGTATTTT
TRBV5-6	TRBJ1-1	NA	CASSLALNTEAFF	TGTGCCAGCAGCTTAGCTTTGAACACTGAAGCTTTCTTT
TRBV4-1	TRBJ1-4	NA	CASSRPSGAGTTNEKLFF	TGCGCCAGCAGCCGACCCTCGGGGGCCGGAACAACTAATGAAAAACTGTTTTTT
TRBV7-9	TRBJ2-5	NA	CASSGRGKETQYF	TGTGCCAGCAGCGGCAGGGGTAAAGAGACCCAGTACTTC
TRBV4-2	TRBJ1-1	TRBD1	CASSRLGTAEAFF	TGTGCCAGCAGCCGGCTCGGGACAGCTGAGGCTTTCTTT
TRBV6-1	TRBJ1-6	NA	CASTPGTGINSPLHF	TGTGCCAGCACTCCCGGGACGGGAATCAATTCACCCCTCCACTTT
TRBV11-2	TRBJ1-3	NA	CASSLDRISDTIYF	TGTGCCAGCAGCTTAGATCGTATCTCAGACACCATATATTTT
TRBV30	TRBJ2-7	NA	CAWSVGGTGSSYEQYF	TGTGCCTGGAGTGTTGGAGGCACAGGGAGCTCCTACGAGCAGTACTTC
TRBV19	TRBJ2-1	TRBD2	CASSIVGLAVNEQFF	TGTGCCAGTAGTATAGTAGGGCTAGCGGTCAATGAGCAGTTCTTC